Presented here are 8 T cell receptor beta chains from one specimen sequenced in a study of T cell responses to AZD1222 COVID-19 vaccine. Profiling relied on immunoSEQ multiplex PCR, and the TCRdb table lists in-frame clones only, not all of them. The sample holds some 100,000 clones, 70% to 90% seen once. Sequenced here: peripheral blood, sampled on day 0 of AZD1222 vaccination. Receptor source: an adult in good health.

The rearrangement uses TRBV7-3 and TRBJ2-1; 11 bases are shared with TRBD2. Germline-derived CDR1 and CDR2 are SGHTA and FQGTGA. This CDR3 is built from 15 residues. Trimming took 5 bases from V and 9 from J; bases not matched to a gene: 9. CDR3: CASSPYSGGAPEQFF. The DNA of the CDR3 is TGTGCCAGCAGCCCCTATAGCGGGGGGGCCCCTGAGCAGTTCTTC.

The genes are TRBV6-2 or TRBV6-3 and TRBJ1-1; 8 bases agree with TRBD1. V gave up 5 bases and J gave up 1 base; unmatched junction bases: 6. The CDR3 contains 15 residues. The V gene's germline CDR1 is MNHEY and CDR2 SVGEGT. The DNA of the CDR3 is TGTGCCAGCAGTAACCCAGGGGGCTGGAACACTGAAGCTTTCTTT. Protein sequence: CASSNPGGWNTEAFF.

This clone was detected a few times. DNA of the CDR3: TGTGCCAGTAGTATAGGTGTTGGCCCCACCGAAGAGCAGTACTTC. It translates to CASSIGVGPTEEQYF. J is TRBJ2-7 and V is TRBV19, with D hard to call. The germline V gene encodes CDR1 LNHDA and CDR2 SQIVND (reference sequence). CDR3 length: 15 residues. The V end lost 1 base, the J end lost 7 bases, and 17 bases lay between the germline ends.

The V call is TRBV5-4, the J call TRBJ1-2; 7 nucleotides align to TRBD1. Germline loops: CDR1 SGHNT, CDR2 YYREEE (reference sequence). The length of the CDR3 is 15 residues. The trim removed 4 bases at V and 2 bases at J, leaving 8 bases unmatched. This CDR3 is CASSLLAGGNYGYTF. In DNA, the CDR3 is TGTGCCAGCAGCCTATTAGCAGGGGGAAACTATGGCTACACCTTC.

The gene calls are TRBV10-3 and TRBJ2-7; TRBD2 matches at 9 bases. The CDR3 extends over 13 amino acids. The V segment lost 4 bases and the J segment 4 bases; nucleotides outside the gene matches: 2. The V gene's germline CDR1 is ENHRY and CDR2 SYGVKD. Here the CDR3 DNA reads TGTGCCATCAGTGTAGCGGGAGCATACGAGCAGTACGTC. Protein: CAISVAGAYEQYV.

The chain links TRBV2 to TRBJ2-1; 14 nucleotides match TRBD2. Germline CDR1 and CDR2: SNHLY and FYNNEI. The trim removed 4 bases at V and 8 bases at J, leaving 16 bases unmatched. This CDR3 contains 19 residues. The CDR3 nucleotides read TGTGCCAGCAGTGTGACAGGGGAACGGACTAGCGGGAGGATCGATGAGCAGTTCTTC. Translating it yields CASSVTGERTSGRIDEQFF.

The chain couples TRBV5-3 to TRBJ1-1; D is uncertain. TRBV5-3 is identified as an open reading frame with a role that is uncertain. CDR3 length: 16 residues. V lost 0 bases and J 1 base, leaving 13 bases between the germline ends. The CDR3 loop reads CARSLEFFRKNTEAFF. The CDR3 bases are TGTGCCAGAAGCTTGGAATTTTTCAGGAAGAACACTGAAGCTTTCTTT.

The chain couples TRBV7-8 to TRBJ2-1; 7 bases are a match to TRBD1. The germline gives CDR1 SGHVS, CDR2 FQNEAQ. This CDR3 is built from 16 residues. V dropped 0 bases and J dropped 9; count of bases not matched to a gene: 11. Here the CDR3 DNA reads TGTGCCAGCAGCTTAGCTACAGGGGCTCTTTTTGGTGAGCAGTTCTTC. It translates to CASSLATGALFGEQFF.